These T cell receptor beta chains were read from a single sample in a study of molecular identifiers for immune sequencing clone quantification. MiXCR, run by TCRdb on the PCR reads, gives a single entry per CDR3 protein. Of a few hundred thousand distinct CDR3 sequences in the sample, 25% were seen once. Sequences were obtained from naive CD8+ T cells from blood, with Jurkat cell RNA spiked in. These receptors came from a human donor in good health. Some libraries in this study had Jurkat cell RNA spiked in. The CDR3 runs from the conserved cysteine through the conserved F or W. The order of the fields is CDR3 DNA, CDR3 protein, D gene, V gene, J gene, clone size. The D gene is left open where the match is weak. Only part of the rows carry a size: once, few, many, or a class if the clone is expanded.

CDR3 DNA: TGTGCCAGCAGCCAAGTCGATGAAGCTTTCTTC
CDR3 protein: CASSQVDEAFF
D gene: .
V gene: TRBV4-2
J gene: TRBJ1-1
clone size: .

CDR3 DNA: TGCGCCAGCAGCCTATTTGGACAGGGCCCACTCGAATACGAAGCTTTCTTT
CDR3 protein: CASSLFGQGPLEYEAFF
D gene: TRBD1
V gene: TRBV4-1
J gene: TRBJ1-1
clone size: .

CDR3 DNA: TGCGCCAGCAGCTGGGATTCTAGCGGGATAATCTACGAGCAGTACTTC
CDR3 protein: CASSWDSSGIIYEQYF
D gene: TRBD2
V gene: TRBV5-1
J gene: TRBJ2-7
clone size: few

CDR3 DNA: TGTGCCAGCAGTTCCCTGGGACAAGCCTATGGCTACACCTTC
CDR3 protein: CASSSLGQAYGYTF
D gene: .
V gene: TRBV28
J gene: TRBJ1-2
clone size: .

CDR3 DNA: TGTGCCAGTAGTATTGCTGAGGGGACAAACACTGAAGCTTTCTTT
CDR3 protein: CASSIAEGTNTEAFF
D gene: .
V gene: TRBV19
J gene: TRBJ1-1
clone size: few

CDR3 DNA: TGTGCCAGCAGTAGCAGGGCGCTAGGACGACTAGCGGGAAGCAACGGCGATACGCAGTATTTT
CDR3 protein: CASSSRALGRLAGSNGDTQYF
D gene: TRBD2
V gene: TRBV28
J gene: TRBJ2-3
clone size: many

CDR3 DNA: TGTGCCAGCAGCCCGGGGGGTGGACTAGCGGGAGACACCGGGGAGCTGTTTTTT
CDR3 protein: CASSPGGGLAGDTGELFF
D gene: TRBD2
V gene: TRBV7-2
J gene: TRBJ2-2
clone size: .

CDR3 DNA: TGTGCCAGCAGTTTCAATAGCGGGATTTTTGAGCAGTTCTTC
CDR3 protein: CASSFNSGIFEQFF
D gene: TRBD2
V gene: TRBV27
J gene: TRBJ2-1
clone size: .

CDR3 DNA: TGTGCCAGCTTCTCCGGGACAACTGGAAACACCATATATTTT
CDR3 protein: CASFSGTTGNTIYF
D gene: .
V gene: TRBV18
J gene: TRBJ1-3
clone size: .

CDR3 DNA: TGTGCCAGCAGCCAGGGTTGGGCAGAGAACACTGAAGCTTTCTTT
CDR3 protein: CASSQGWAENTEAFF
D gene: .
V gene: TRBV7-9
J gene: TRBJ1-1
clone size: many

CDR3 DNA: TGTGCCAGCAGCTTATCTATGGCGGGAGGGCCGGGTGAGACCCAGTACTTC
CDR3 protein: CASSLSMAGGPGETQYF
D gene: TRBD2
V gene: TRBV13
J gene: TRBJ2-5
clone size: few

CDR3 DNA: TGTGCCAGCAGGGGGTGGCGGACGGGTGAGGGTAGTGAGCAGTTCTTC
CDR3 protein: CASRGWRTGEGSEQFF
D gene: .
V gene: TRBV6-5
J gene: TRBJ2-1
clone size: many

CDR3 DNA: TGCAGTGCGAGGTGGGAGAACACTGAAGCTTTCTTT
CDR3 protein: CSARWENTEAFF
D gene: .
V gene: TRBV20-1
J gene: TRBJ1-1
clone size: few

CDR3 DNA: TGCAGCGTTGAGGTACAGGGGAAGGTATACGAGCAGTACTTC
CDR3 protein: CSVEVQGKVYEQYF
D gene: TRBD1
V gene: TRBV29-1
J gene: TRBJ2-7
clone size: few

CDR3 DNA: TGTGCCACCAGCACCCGCAGGACTAGCGGAGCCTTTTACGGAAGTGAGCAGTTCTTC
CDR3 protein: CATSTRRTSGAFYGSEQFF
D gene: TRBD2
V gene: TRBV15
J gene: TRBJ2-1
clone size: .

CDR3 DNA: TGTGCCAGCAGCTTGGGGGCGGCTAGCGGGGAAGGAGTCATTCAGTACTTC
CDR3 protein: CASSLGAASGEGVIQYF
D gene: TRBD2
V gene: TRBV5-6
J gene: TRBJ2-4
clone size: many

CDR3 DNA: TGTGCCAGCAGTTACTCGAATTGGACAGGGGGCCCAGATACGCAGTATTTT
CDR3 protein: CASSYSNWTGGPDTQYF
D gene: TRBD1
V gene: TRBV6-5
J gene: TRBJ2-3
clone size: .

CDR3 DNA: TGTGCCAGCAGCTTAGAAGGTGATTCTAGCGGGGGACAAGAGACCCAGTACTTC
CDR3 protein: CASSLEGDSSGGQETQYF
D gene: TRBD2
V gene: TRBV13
J gene: TRBJ2-5
clone size: .

CDR3 DNA: TGTGCCAGTACGATCCCGGGACAAATCCTCTCTGGGGCCAACGTCCTGACTTTC
CDR3 protein: CASTIPGQILSGANVLTF
D gene: .
V gene: TRBV19
J gene: TRBJ2-6
clone size: .

CDR3 DNA: TGTGCCAGCTGGGGTTTAGAGAAGAACACTGAAGCTTTCTTT
CDR3 protein: CASWGLEKNTEAFF
D gene: .
V gene: TRBV27
J gene: TRBJ1-1
clone size: .

CDR3 DNA: TGTGCCAGCAGCTTAGCGGGAGCGGGAGGATTCTACAATGAGCAGTTCTTC
CDR3 protein: CASSLAGAGGFYNEQFF
D gene: TRBD2
V gene: TRBV7-2
J gene: TRBJ2-1
clone size: .

CDR3 DNA: TGTGCCAGCAATCAAGAGACCCAGTACTTC
CDR3 protein: CASNQETQYF
D gene: .
V gene: TRBV2
J gene: TRBJ2-5
clone size: many

CDR3 DNA: TGTGCCAGCAGCTCGCCGGGACAACCACCGACTGAAGTCTTCTTT
CDR3 protein: CASSSPGQPPTEVFF
D gene: .
V gene: TRBV7-9
J gene: TRBJ1-1
clone size: few

CDR3 DNA: TGTGCCACCAGTGATCCCGGATCGGGCGTGGGAGCCTACGAGCAGTACTTC
CDR3 protein: CATSDPGSGVGAYEQYF
D gene: .
V gene: TRBV24-1
J gene: TRBJ2-7
clone size: .

CDR3 DNA: TGTGCCAGCAGCACCACATGGACTAGCGGGGGGAACACCGGGGAGCTGTTTTTT
CDR3 protein: CASSTTWTSGGNTGELFF
D gene: TRBD2
V gene: TRBV7-9
J gene: TRBJ2-2
clone size: few

CDR3 DNA: TGTGTCAGCACGGGGACTAGCGTCGGTTGGATACCCGAGCAGTACTTC
CDR3 protein: CVSTGTSVGWIPEQYF
D gene: TRBD2
V gene: TRBV6-2/TRBV6-3
J gene: TRBJ2-7
clone size: .

CDR3 DNA: TGTGCCAGCAGTTTATACGCATCCAGCACAGATACGCAGTATTTT
CDR3 protein: CASSLYASSTDTQYF
D gene: .
V gene: TRBV27
J gene: TRBJ2-3
clone size: few

CDR3 DNA: TGTGCCACCGGTGTGGGCACTGAAGCTTTCTTT
CDR3 protein: CATGVGTEAFF
D gene: .
V gene: TRBV24-1
J gene: TRBJ1-1
clone size: few

CDR3 DNA: TGTGCCAGCAGCCCCGGACAGGGGCTCCAAGAGGCCCAGTACTTC
CDR3 protein: CASSPGQGLQEAQYF
D gene: TRBD1
V gene: TRBV13
J gene: TRBJ2-5
clone size: .